The rows below give T cell receptor beta chains drawn from one sample of a study of OX40 agonist ivuxolimab in advanced cancers. Measured with immunoSEQ multiplex PCR; TCRdb has only the in-frame clones, and not every one. The sample has some 76,000 clones; around 85% are singletons. The sequencing here drew on CD4+ or CD8+ T cells sorted from blood, taken in a trial of the OX40 agonist ivuxolimab. Receptors were obtained from an adult with an advanced solid tumor such as melanoma, head and neck, liver or kidney cancer. The CDR3 runs from the conserved cysteine through the conserved F or W. Each record gives: clone size, D gene, V gene, J gene, CDR3 protein, CDR3 DNA. The D gene is left open where the match is weak. Clone sizes are given selectively: once, few, many, or a class where the clone is expanded.

-	TRBD2	TRBV9	TRBJ2-5	CASSYSGRSETQYF	TGTGCCAGCAGCTATAGCGGGAGAAGTGAGACCCAGTACTTC
-	-	TRBV10-1	TRBJ2-7	CASSEGGYEQYF	TGCGCCAGCAGTGAGGGCGGCTACGAGCAGTACTTC
-	-	TRBV7-6	TRBJ1-4	CASSSQGGGSGEKLFF	TGTGCCAGCAGCTCCCAAGGGGGGGGCTCGGGTGAAAAACTGTTTTTT
few	-	TRBV28	TRBJ1-1	CASSFQGNTEAFF	TGTGCCAGCAGTTTCCAGGGGAACACTGAAGCTTTCTTT
-	TRBD1	TRBV25-1	TRBJ2-7	CASSDSPGQGPSYEQYF	TGTGCCAGCAGTGACTCTCCGGGACAGGGACCCTCCTACGAGCAGTACTTC
once	TRBD1	TRBV6-6	TRBJ2-7	CASRSTGNGGDYEQYF	TGTGCCAGCAGGTCGACAGGGAATGGGGGTGACTACGAGCAGTACTTC
-	TRBD2	TRBV7-8	TRBJ2-1	CASRFALGTSGLSEQFF	TGTGCCAGCAGGTTTGCCCTGGGGACTAGCGGGCTCTCTGAGCAGTTCTTC
-	-	TRBV12-5	TRBJ1-2	CASASGGANYGYTF	TGTGCTAGTGCTTCCGGGGGCGCGAACTATGGCTACACCTTC
-	-	TRBV19	TRBJ1-2	CASSTPTGHYGYTF	TGTGCCAGTAGTACCCCCACAGGCCACTATGGCTACACCTTC
-	-	TRBV28	TRBJ2-6	CASSSDGIPGANVLTF	TGTGCCAGCAGTTCGGACGGCATCCCAGGGGCCAACGTCCTGACTTTC
-	TRBD2	TRBV11-3	TRBJ2-1	CASSLGTSGVYNEQFF	TGTGCCAGCAGCTTAGGGACTAGCGGGGTTTACAATGAGCAGTTCTTC
-	-	TRBV6-5	TRBJ1-1	CASSYSSLSGGFEAFF	TGTGCCAGCAGTTACTCGAGTTTGTCGGGGGGGTTTGAAGCTTTCTTT
-	TRBD2	TRBV4-3	TRBJ2-7	CASSARLAGGYEQYF	TGCGCCAGCAGCGCTAGACTAGCGGGGGGATACGAGCAGTACTTC
once	-	TRBV6-6	TRBJ2-7	CAPGDHHSYEQYF	TGTGCCCCCGGGGATCACCACTCCTACGAGCAGTACTTC
-	-	TRBV21-1	TRBJ2-7	CASTKGLAGWSSYEQYF	TGTGCCAGCACCAAGGGACTAGCGGGCTGGAGCTCCTACGAGCAGTACTTC
once	-	TRBV7-3	TRBJ2-3	CASSFGGDTQYF	TGTGCCAGCAGCTTCGGAGGGGATACGCAGTATTTT
-	-	TRBV30	TRBJ1-3	CAWSVVAGSGNTIYF	TGTGCCTGGAGTGTGGTCGCCGGCTCTGGAAACACCATATATTTT
few	-	TRBV7-9	TRBJ1-1	CASSERGGEAFF	TGTGCCAGCAGCGAGCGGGGGGGTGAAGCTTTCTTT
-	-	TRBV10-3	TRBJ1-6	CAIRDGDSPLHF	TGTGCCATCAGGGACGGGGATTCACCCCTCCACTTT
-	-	TRBV18	TRBJ2-1	CASSRETGTNEQFF	TGTGCCAGCTCAAGAGAGACAGGAACGAATGAGCAGTTCTTC
-	TRBD2	TRBV5-5	TRBJ2-7	CASSFSGGYEQYF	TGTGCCAGCAGCTTTTCGGGAGGCTACGAGCAGTACTTC
-	TRBD1	TRBV11-3	TRBJ2-1	CASSLGTGIGYNEQFF	TGTGCCAGCAGCTTAGGGACAGGGATCGGTTACAATGAGCAGTTCTTC
-	-	TRBV7-3	TRBJ1-1	CASSFTEITEAFF	TGTGCCAGCAGCTTTACAGAAATAACTGAAGCTTTCTTT
once	-	TRBV6-5	TRBJ1-2	CASRPTGSSGYTF	TGTGCCAGCAGACCTACAGGGAGCTCTGGCTACACCTTC
-	TRBD1	TRBV6-4	TRBJ2-3	CASSAHRPRQGLYTDTQYF	TGTGCCAGCAGTGCTCATCGGCCCAGACAGGGGCTCTACACAGATACGCAGTATTTT
-	TRBD1	TRBV5-6	TRBJ1-5	CASSRDRGIGFLSQPQHF	TGTGCCAGCAGTAGGGACAGGGGAATAGGTTTTTTAAGTCAGCCCCAGCATTTT
-	-	TRBV27	TRBJ1-2	CASSSGQGNGYTF	TGTGCCAGCAGTTCAGGGCAGGGAAATGGCTACACCTTC
few	-	TRBV5-5	TRBJ2-6	CASSYSGRNSGANVLTF	TGTGCCAGCAGTTATTCGGGACGCAACTCTGGGGCCAACGTCCTGACTTTC
-	TRBD1	TRBV7-8	TRBJ2-3	CASSVQGIRTDTQYF	TGTGCCAGCAGCGTACAGGGGATCCGCACAGATACGCAGTATTTT
-	-	TRBV18	TRBJ1-2	CASSPPETAVAGGYTF	TGTGCCAGCTCACCACCGGAAACAGCAGTTGCTGGTGGCTACACCTTC
-	-	TRBV7-2	TRBJ2-1	CASSLAGLGSSYNEQFF	TGTGCCAGCAGCTTAGCGGGACTGGGAAGTAGTTATAATGAGCAGTTCTTC
once	TRBD2	TRBV29-1	TRBJ2-1	CSVPPSGSYHEQFF	TGCAGCGTTCCTCCCAGCGGGAGTTACCATGAGCAGTTCTTC
-	TRBD1	TRBV19	TRBJ2-7	CASSGYGKGQNSYEQYF	TGTGCCAGTAGTGGATATGGAAAGGGACAGAACTCCTACGAGCAGTACTTC
few	TRBD2	TRBV2	TRBJ2-5	CASSWEREYSETQYF	TGTGCCAGCAGTTGGGAGCGGGAGTACTCAGAGACCCAGTACTTC
-	-	TRBV5-6	TRBJ1-3	CASSLEFTSGNTIYF	TGTGCCAGCAGCTTGGAGTTTACCTCTGGAAACACCATATATTTT
-	-	TRBV10-1	TRBJ2-6	CASSPGSGANVLTF	TGCGCCAGCAGTCCGGGGTCTGGGGCCAACGTCCTGACTTTC
-	-	TRBV30	TRBJ1-5	CASSRQDNQPQHF	TGTGCCTCCTCCCGGCAGGATAATCAGCCCCAGCATTTT
-	TRBD1	TRBV30	TRBJ2-7	CAWSTYWDSNYEQYF	TGTGCCTGGAGTACCTACTGGGACAGCAACTACGAGCAGTACTTC
-	-	TRBV7-9	TRBJ2-2	CASRPGVVGVTGELFF	TGTGCCAGCCGCCCGGGCGTGGTTGGGGTAACCGGGGAGCTGTTTTTT
-	TRBD2	TRBV7-8	TRBJ2-7	CASSLAPLAGGYEQYF	TGTGCCAGCAGCTTAGCACCCCTGGCGGGGGGCTACGAGCAGTACTTC
-	-	TRBV15	TRBJ1-4	CATSPGRGRSNEKLFF	TGTGCCACCAGCCCCGGGAGAGGGCGGTCTAATGAAAAACTGTTTTTT
-	TRBD1	TRBV7-9	TRBJ2-3	CATSAGTGGTDTQYF	TGTGCCACCTCCGCCGGGACAGGGGGCACAGATACGCAGTATTTT
-	-	TRBV5-1	TRBJ2-3	CASSLEHTGTDTQYF	TGCGCCAGCAGCTTAGAGCACACGGGCACAGATACGCAGTATTTT
once	-	TRBV7-2	TRBJ2-5	CASRASSRQETQYF	TGTGCCAGCAGAGCCAGTAGCAGGCAAGAGACCCAGTACTTC
-	TRBD2	TRBV5-4	TRBJ2-1	CASSQPGLAMNEQFF	TGTGCCAGCAGCCAGCCGGGACTAGCGATGAATGAGCAGTTCTTC
-	-	TRBV6-5	TRBJ2-1	CASSTRGGYNEQFF	TGTGCCAGCAGCACGAGGGGGGGCTACAATGAGCAGTTCTTC
-	-	TRBV5-6	TRBJ1-2	CASSSRGQPNYGYTF	TGTGCCAGCAGCTCTCGAGGACAGCCTAACTATGGCTACACCTTC
-	-	TRBV4-3	TRBJ2-2	CASSQGTGELFF	TGCGCCAGCAGCCAAGGAACCGGGGAGCTGTTTTTT
once	-	TRBV10-3	TRBJ2-7	CAIRSNREGDSYEQYF	TGTGCCATTAGAAGTAACAGGGAGGGGGACTCCTACGAGCAGTACTTC
many	-	TRBV30	TRBJ1-6	CAWRRTEGPLHF	TGTGCCTGGAGGAGGACCGAGGGGCCCCTCCACTTT
-	-	TRBV29-1	TRBJ1-1	CSPGGYAEAFF	TGCAGCCCGGGGGGGTACGCTGAAGCTTTCTTT